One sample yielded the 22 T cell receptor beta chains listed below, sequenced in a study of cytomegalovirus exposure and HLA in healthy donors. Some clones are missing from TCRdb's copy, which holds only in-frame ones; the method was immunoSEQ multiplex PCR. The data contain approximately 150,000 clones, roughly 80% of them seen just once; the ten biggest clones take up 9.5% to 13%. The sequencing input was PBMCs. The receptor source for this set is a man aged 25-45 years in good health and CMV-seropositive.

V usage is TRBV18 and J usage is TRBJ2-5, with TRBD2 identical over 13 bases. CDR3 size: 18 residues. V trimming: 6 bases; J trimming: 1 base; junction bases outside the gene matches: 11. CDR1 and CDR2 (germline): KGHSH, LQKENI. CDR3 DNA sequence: TGTGCCAGCTCCCGAACCGGGACTAGCGGGGTCCTCCAAGAGACCCAGTACTTC. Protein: CASSRTGTSGVLQETQYF.

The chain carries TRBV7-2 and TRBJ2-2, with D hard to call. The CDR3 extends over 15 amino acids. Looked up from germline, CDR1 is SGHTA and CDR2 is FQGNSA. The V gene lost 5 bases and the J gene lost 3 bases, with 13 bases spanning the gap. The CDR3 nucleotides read TGTGCCAGCAGCCCCCCCACTACCTACACCGGGGAGCTGTTTTTT. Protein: CASSPPTTYTGELFF.

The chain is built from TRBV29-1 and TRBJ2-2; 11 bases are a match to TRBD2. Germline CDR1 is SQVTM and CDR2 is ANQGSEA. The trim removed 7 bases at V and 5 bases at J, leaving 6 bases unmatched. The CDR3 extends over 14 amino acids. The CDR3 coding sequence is TGCAGCGGGGATAGCGGGGGGGCAACCGGGGAGCTGTTTTTT. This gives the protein CSGDSGGATGELFF.

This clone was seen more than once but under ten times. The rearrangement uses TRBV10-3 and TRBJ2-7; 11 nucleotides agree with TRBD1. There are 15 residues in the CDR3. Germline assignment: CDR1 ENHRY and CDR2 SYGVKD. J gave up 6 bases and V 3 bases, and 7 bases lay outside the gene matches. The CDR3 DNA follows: TGTGCCATCAGTGAACCTGGACAGGGGGCTAGCGAGCAGTACTTC. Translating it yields CAISEPGQGASEQYF.

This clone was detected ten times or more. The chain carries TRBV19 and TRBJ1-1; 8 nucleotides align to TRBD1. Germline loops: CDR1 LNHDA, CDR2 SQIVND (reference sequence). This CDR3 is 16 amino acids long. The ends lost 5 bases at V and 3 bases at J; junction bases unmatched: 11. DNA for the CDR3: TGTGCCAGTAGTCCGTGGACAGGGAGAGGGGACACTGAAGCTTTCTTT. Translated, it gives CASSPWTGRGDTEAFF.

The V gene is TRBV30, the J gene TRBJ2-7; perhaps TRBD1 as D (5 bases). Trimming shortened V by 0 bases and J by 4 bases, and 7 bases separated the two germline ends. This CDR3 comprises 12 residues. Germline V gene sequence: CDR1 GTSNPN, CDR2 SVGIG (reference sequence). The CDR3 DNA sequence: TGTGCCTGGAGTGTACAGGTTTACGAGCAGTACTTC. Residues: CAWSVQVYEQYF.

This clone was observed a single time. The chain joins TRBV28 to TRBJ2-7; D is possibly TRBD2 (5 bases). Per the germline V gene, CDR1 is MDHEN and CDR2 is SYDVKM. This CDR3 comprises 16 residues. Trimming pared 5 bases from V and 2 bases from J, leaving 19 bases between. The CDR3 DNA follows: TGTGCCAGCAGTCCGCCCCCGCGGCTAGCACCCTACGAGCAGTACTTC. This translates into CASSPPPRLAPYEQYF.

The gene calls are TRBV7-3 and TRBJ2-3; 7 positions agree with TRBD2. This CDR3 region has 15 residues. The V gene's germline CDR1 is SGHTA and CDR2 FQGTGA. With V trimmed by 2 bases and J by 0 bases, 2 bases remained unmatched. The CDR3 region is CASSLSSGSTDTQYF. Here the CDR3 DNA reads TGTGCCAGCAGCTTATCTAGCGGTAGCACAGATACGCAGTATTTT.

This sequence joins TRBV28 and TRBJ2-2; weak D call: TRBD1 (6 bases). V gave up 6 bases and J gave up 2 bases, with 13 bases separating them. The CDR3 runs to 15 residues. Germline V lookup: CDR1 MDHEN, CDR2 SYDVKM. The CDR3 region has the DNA TGTGCCAGCAGCATCACAGGGTACAACACCGGGGAGCTGTTTTTT. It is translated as CASSITGYNTGELFF. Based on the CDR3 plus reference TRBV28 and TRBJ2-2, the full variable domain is DVKVTQSSRYLVKRTGEKVFLECVQDMDHENMFWYRQDPGLGLRLIYFSYDVKMKEKGDIPEGYSVSREKKERFSLILESASTNQTSMYLCASSITGYNTGELFFGEGSRLTVL.

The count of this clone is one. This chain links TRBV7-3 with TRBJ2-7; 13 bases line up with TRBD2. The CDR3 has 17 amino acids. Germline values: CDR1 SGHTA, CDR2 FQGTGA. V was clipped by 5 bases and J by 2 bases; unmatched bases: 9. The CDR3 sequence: CASSIYRTSGSTYEQYF. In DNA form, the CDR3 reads TGTGCCAGCAGCATATACAGGACTAGCGGGAGTACCTACGAGCAGTACTTC. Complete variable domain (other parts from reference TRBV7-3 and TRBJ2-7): GAGVSQTPSNKVTEKGKYVELRCDPISGHTALYWYRQSLGQGPEFLIYFQGTGAADDSGLPNDRFFAVRPEGSVSTLKIQRTERGDSAVYLCASSIYRTSGSTYEQYFGPGTRLTVT.

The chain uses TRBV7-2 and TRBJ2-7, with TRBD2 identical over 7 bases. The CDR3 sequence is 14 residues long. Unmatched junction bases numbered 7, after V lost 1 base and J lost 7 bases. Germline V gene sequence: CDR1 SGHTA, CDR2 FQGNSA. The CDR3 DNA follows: TGTGCCAGCAGCTTAGGCGCGGGGGTAACAGAGCAGTACTTC. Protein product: CASSLGAGVTEQYF.

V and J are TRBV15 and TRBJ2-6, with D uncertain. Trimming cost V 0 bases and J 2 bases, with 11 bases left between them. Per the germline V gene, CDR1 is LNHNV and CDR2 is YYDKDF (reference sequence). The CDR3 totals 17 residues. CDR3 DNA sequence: TGTGCCACCAGCAGAGATACGTTAGAGCCTGGGGCCAACGTCCTGACTTTC. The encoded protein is CATSRDTLEPGANVLTF. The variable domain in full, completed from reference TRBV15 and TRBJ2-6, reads DAMVIQNPRYQVTQFGKPVTLSCSQTLNHNVMYWYQQKSSQAPKLLFHYYDKDFNNEADTPDNFQSRRPNTSFCFLDIRSPGLGDTAMYLCATSRDTLEPGANVLTFGAGSRLTVL.

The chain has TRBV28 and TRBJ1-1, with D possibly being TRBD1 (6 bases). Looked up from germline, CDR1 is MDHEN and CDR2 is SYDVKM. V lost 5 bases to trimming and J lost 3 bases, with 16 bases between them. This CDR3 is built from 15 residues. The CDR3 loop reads CASSETGTQHTEAFF. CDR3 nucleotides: TGTGCCAGCAGTGAGACCGGGACACAACACACTGAAGCTTTCTTT.

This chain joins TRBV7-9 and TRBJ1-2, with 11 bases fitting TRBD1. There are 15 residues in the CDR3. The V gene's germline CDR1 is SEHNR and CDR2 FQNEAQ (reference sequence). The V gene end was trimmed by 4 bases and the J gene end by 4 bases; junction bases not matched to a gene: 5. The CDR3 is CASSSSGTGGYGYTF. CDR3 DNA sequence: TGTGCCAGCAGCTCCTCCGGGACAGGGGGCTATGGCTACACCTTC.

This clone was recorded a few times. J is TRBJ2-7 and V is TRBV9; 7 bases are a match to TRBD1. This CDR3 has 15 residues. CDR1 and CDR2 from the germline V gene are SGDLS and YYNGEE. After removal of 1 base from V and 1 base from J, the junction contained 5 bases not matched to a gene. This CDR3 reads CASSVSPGGSYEQYF. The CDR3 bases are TGTGCCAGCAGCGTAAGCCCAGGGGGTTCCTACGAGCAGTACTTC.

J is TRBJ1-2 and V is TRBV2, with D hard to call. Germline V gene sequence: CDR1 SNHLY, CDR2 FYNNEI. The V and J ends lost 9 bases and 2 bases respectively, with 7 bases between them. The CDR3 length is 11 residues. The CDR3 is CASRVNYGYTF. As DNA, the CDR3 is TGTGCCAGTAGAGTGAACTATGGCTACACCTTC.

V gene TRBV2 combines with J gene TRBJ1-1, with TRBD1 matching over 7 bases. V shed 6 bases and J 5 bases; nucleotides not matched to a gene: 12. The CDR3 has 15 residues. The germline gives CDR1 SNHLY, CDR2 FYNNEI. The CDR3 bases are TGTGCCAGCAGCCCACACCAGGGGGTAGGAACTGAAGCTTTCTTT. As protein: CASSPHQGVGTEAFF.

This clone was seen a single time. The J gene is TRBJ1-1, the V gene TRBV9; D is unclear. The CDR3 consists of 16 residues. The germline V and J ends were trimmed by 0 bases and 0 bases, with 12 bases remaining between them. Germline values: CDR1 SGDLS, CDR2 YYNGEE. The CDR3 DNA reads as TGTGCCAGCAGCGTAGACGTGCGAGGAGTGAACACTGAAGCTTTCTTT. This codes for CASSVDVRGVNTEAFF. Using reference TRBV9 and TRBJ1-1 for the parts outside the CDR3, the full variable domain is DSGVTQTPKHLITATGQRVTLRCSPRSGDLSVYWYQQSLDQGLQFLIQYYNGEERAKGNILERFSAQQFPDLHSELNLSSLELGDSALYFCASSVDVRGVNTEAFFGQGTRLTVV.

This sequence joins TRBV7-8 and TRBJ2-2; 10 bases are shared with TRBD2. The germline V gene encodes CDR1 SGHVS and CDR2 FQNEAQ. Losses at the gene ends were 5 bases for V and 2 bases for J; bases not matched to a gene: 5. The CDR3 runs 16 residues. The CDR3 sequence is CASSQASGGNTGELFF. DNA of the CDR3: TGTGCCAGCAGCCAAGCTAGCGGGGGTAACACCGGGGAGCTGTTTTTT.

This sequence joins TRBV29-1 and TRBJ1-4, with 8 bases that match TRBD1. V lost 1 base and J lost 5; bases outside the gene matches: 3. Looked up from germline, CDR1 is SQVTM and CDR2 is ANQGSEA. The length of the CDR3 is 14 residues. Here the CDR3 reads CSVEGDRGNEKLFF. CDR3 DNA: TGCAGCGTTGAAGGAGACAGGGGAAATGAAAAACTGTTTTTT.

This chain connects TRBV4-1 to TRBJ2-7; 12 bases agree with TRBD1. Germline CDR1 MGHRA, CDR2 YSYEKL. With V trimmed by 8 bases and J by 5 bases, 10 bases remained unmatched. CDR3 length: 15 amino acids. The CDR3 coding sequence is TGCGCCAGCGGTACCCGGGACAGGGGGCTGCACGAGCAGTACTTC. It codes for CASGTRDRGLHEQYF.

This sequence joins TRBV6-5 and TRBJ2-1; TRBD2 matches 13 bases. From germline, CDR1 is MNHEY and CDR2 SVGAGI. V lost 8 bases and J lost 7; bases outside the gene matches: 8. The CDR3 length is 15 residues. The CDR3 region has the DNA TGTGCCAGCGTTTTACTAGCGGGAGGGAGGAATGAGCAGTTCTTC. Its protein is CASVLLAGGRNEQFF.